These 29 T cell receptor beta chains were all obtained from the same sample, sequenced in a study of PD-1 blockade in classical Hodgkin lymphoma. Exposure to brentuximab vedotin varied, and each patient had relapsed following autologous stem cell transplantation. The data were produced by immunoSEQ multiplex PCR, yet TCRdb's version contains in-frame clones alone and is incomplete. The sample shows 50,000 to 75,000 clones, 75% to 90% of them seen only once. Source: peripheral blood mononuclear cells (PBMCs), taken at baseline. These TCRs come from a human donor with classical Hodgkin lymphoma.

J is TRBJ1-2 and V is TRBV21-1. TRBV21-1 constitutes a pseudogene. This CDR3 is 8 amino acids long. CDR3 region: CARYGYTF. CDR3 nucleotides: TGTGCCCGCTATGGCTACACCTTC.

The V call is TRBV6-5, the J call TRBJ1-3; a weak D match, TRBD1 (5 bases). Germline V gene data show CDR1 as MNHEY and CDR2 as SVGAGI. This CDR3 contains 14 residues. V lost 6 bases and J 3 bases, leaving 12 bases between the germline ends. The chain's CDR3 is CASSPRGDGNTIYF. The CDR3 DNA reads TGTGCCAGCAGCCCGCGGGGGGATGGAAACACCATATATTTT.

The chain employs TRBV28 and TRBJ2-7; no reliable D call. The V and J ends lost 2 bases and 4 bases respectively, with 3 bases between them. Germline V gene sequence: CDR1 MDHEN, CDR2 SYDVKM. The CDR3 extends over 11 amino acids. The CDR3 reads CASSLGYEQYF. CDR3 nucleotides: TGTGCCAGCAGTTTAGGGTACGAGCAGTACTTC.

By frequency in the sample, this clone is medium-sized. The chain carries TRBV4-1 and TRBJ1-4; weak D call: TRBD1 (6 bases). From germline, CDR1 is MGHRA and CDR2 YSYEKL. CDR3 length equals 16 residues. The ends were cut back, 1 base at V and 6 bases at J, with 15 bases in the middle. CDR3 amino acids: CASSQGVGTPDEKLFF. Here the CDR3 DNA reads TGCGCCAGCAGCCAAGGGGTCGGGACACCTGATGAAAAACTGTTTTTT.

V and J are TRBV7-9 and TRBJ2-1; D remains ambiguous. This CDR3 is 18 amino acids long. The ends were cut back, 6 bases at V and 3 bases at J, with 24 bases in the middle. CDR1 and CDR2 from the germline V gene are SEHNR and FQNEAQ (reference sequence). The CDR3 region has the DNA TGTGCCAGCAGTTTCTCCATGGGCATAGCAACTTACTACAATGAGCAGTTCTTC. Translated: CASSFSMGIATYYNEQFF.

This clone was recorded once. For the CDR3, the DNA is TGTGCCAGCAGCCAAGAAGACTGGGGGGGGGCTTTCTTT. Translated, it gives CASSQEDWGGAFF. This chain links TRBV14 with TRBJ1-1; D is possibly TRBD1 (5 bases). The CDR3 covers 13 residues. In germline, CDR1 is SGHDN, CDR2 FVKESK. V lost 0 bases to trimming and J lost 11 bases, with 13 bases between them.

The V gene is TRBV13, the J gene TRBJ2-7; 7 positions match TRBD2. This CDR3 contains 14 residues. V lost 5 bases and J lost 3; bases outside the gene matches: 7. Per the germline V gene, CDR1 is PRHDT and CDR2 is FYEKMQ (reference sequence). The CDR3 sequence: CASSPAGTDYEQYF. In DNA, the CDR3 is TGTGCCAGCAGCCCAGCGGGGACTGACTACGAGCAGTACTTC.

V usage is TRBV9 and J usage is TRBJ1-6; D unclear. Germline CDR1 and CDR2: SGDLS and YYNGEE. The V end lost 7 bases, the J end lost 14 bases, and 19 bases lay between the germline ends. The CDR3 contains 13 residues. The CDR3 loop is CASGADPDPTLHF. Written as DNA, the CDR3 is TGTGCCAGCGGAGCAGACCCTGATCCCACCCTCCACTTT.

The V call is TRBV6-6, the J call TRBJ2-7; D is tentatively TRBD1 or TRBD2 (6 bases each). The CDR3 is 15 residues long. The V end lost 6 bases, the J end lost 0 bases, and 15 bases lay between the germline ends. From germline, CDR1 is MNHNY and CDR2 SVGAGI (reference sequence). The CDR3 DNA follows: TGTGCCAGCAGCCCCGCTTGGGGGGCCTCCTACGAGCAGTACTTC. Amino acid sequence: CASSPAWGASYEQYF.

The chain combines TRBV5-1 with TRBJ2-5, with TRBD2 matching 9 bases. Germline V CDR1 and CDR2: SGHRS, YFSETQ. The CDR3 sequence is 16 residues long. The V and J ends lost 5 bases and 1 base, in that order; junction bases with no gene match: 9. The CDR3 sequence is CASRRLERGAQETQYF. The CDR3 nucleotides read TGCGCCAGCAGGAGGTTAGAGCGGGGGGCCCAAGAGACCCAGTACTTC.

This clone has only a few counts. The chain is built from TRBV30 and TRBJ1-2; possible D gene TRBD1, 5 bases. V lost 4 bases and J lost 3, with 15 bases in between. CDR1 and CDR2 from the germline V gene are GTSNPN and SVGIG (reference sequence). The CDR3 is 14 amino acids. The CDR3 coding sequence is TGTGCCTGGAACAGGCCCCCGGAGGACTATGGCTACACCTTC. This gives the protein CAWNRPPEDYGYTF.

The J gene is TRBJ1-1, the V gene TRBV7-9; D may be TRBD1 (5 bases). The CDR3 is made up of 16 amino acids. Between the trimmed V and J ends, which lost 5 bases and 1 base, there was a span of 17 bases. Germline CDR1 is SEHNR and CDR2 is FQNEAQ (reference sequence). CDR3 amino acids: CASSRGTGLSNTEAFF. As DNA, the CDR3 is TGTGCCAGCAGCCGAGGAACGGGGCTCTCGAACACTGAAGCTTTCTTT.

The rearrangement links TRBV5-1 to TRBJ2-1; TRBD2 aligns across 12 bases. The V gene's germline CDR1 is SGHRS and CDR2 YFSETQ. The CDR3 consists of 15 residues. V gave up 1 base and J gave up 6 bases; unmatched junction bases: 2. This chain's CDR3 is CASSLQLAGGNEQFF. CDR3 coding DNA: TGCGCCAGCAGCTTGCAACTAGCGGGGGGCAATGAGCAGTTCTTC.

The CDR3 bases are TGTGCCAGCAGCCGGACAGGGAACACCGGGGAGCTGTTTTTT. It codes for CASSRTGNTGELFF. This chain links TRBV6-5 with TRBJ2-2; 7 bases map to TRBD1. The CDR3 runs 14 residues. Germline CDR1 MNHEY, CDR2 SVGAGI. Trimming removed 6 bases from V and 1 base from J; junction bases left unmatched: 2.

This clone was seen once. The chain couples TRBV13 to TRBJ1-1; the D is unclear. CDR1 and CDR2 (germline): PRHDT, FYEKMQ (reference sequence). This CDR3 has 13 amino acids. Trimming pared 2 bases from V and 1 base from J, leaving 5 bases between. The DNA of the CDR3 is TGTGCCAGCAGCTTAATGGGGAACACTGAAGCTTTCTTT. The encoded protein is CASSLMGNTEAFF.

The V gene is TRBV6-5, the J gene TRBJ2-4, with D perhaps matching TRBD2 (7 bases). This CDR3 spans 16 amino acids. The V gene lost 2 bases and the J gene lost 6 bases, with 17 bases spanning the gap. Germline loops: CDR1 MNHEY, CDR2 SVGAGI. The CDR3 spells CASSYTGGRSGNIQYF. The CDR3 nucleotides read TGTGCCAGCAGTTACACGGGGGGCAGATCAGGAAACATTCAGTACTTC.

This chain uses TRBV28 with TRBJ2-7; D unclear. Germline assignment: CDR1 MDHEN and CDR2 SYDVKM. V shed 2 bases and J shed 4 bases, with 15 bases lying between them. The CDR3 is 15 amino acids. CDR3: CASSLGHPLGYEQYF. DNA of the CDR3: TGTGCCAGCAGTTTAGGTCATCCACTCGGGTACGAGCAGTACTTC.

The chain couples TRBV15 to TRBJ1-2; D is undetermined. The CDR3 loop spans 11 amino acids. The germline gives CDR1 LNHNV, CDR2 YYDKDF (reference sequence). V lost 6 bases to trimming and J lost 8 bases, with 10 bases between them. The CDR3 sequence is CATRSDRGYTF. The CDR3 coding sequence is TGTGCCACCAGGTCCGATAGGGGCTACACCTTC.

In its sample, this clone was seen a few times. V is TRBV29-1 and J is TRBJ2-7; 9 bases line up with TRBD1. This CDR3 has 14 amino acids. Trimming at V came to 1 base and at J to 2 bases, leaving 3 bases not matched to a gene. CDR1 is SQVTM, CDR2 ANQGSEA, per germline. The DNA for the CDR3 is TGCAGCGTTGAAGGGACAGGGGAGCCCTACGAGCAGTACTTC. Its protein is CSVEGTGEPYEQYF.

This chain uses TRBV30 with TRBJ2-3; D uncertain. Per the germline V gene, CDR1 is GTSNPN and CDR2 is SVGIG (reference sequence). The V and J ends lost 7 bases and 0 bases respectively, with 5 bases between them. The CDR3 loop spans 11 amino acids. DNA of the CDR3: TGTGCCTTCATAAGCACAGATACGCAGTATTTT. It translates to CAFISTDTQYF.

CDR3 DNA sequence: TGTGCCAGCCCTGGGCCTTCGCAAAGTCGGGCCAACGTCCTGACTTTC. It translates to CASPGPSQSRANVLTF. The chain combines TRBV5-5 with TRBJ2-6; D is ambiguous. CDR1 SGHKS and CDR2 YYEKEE come from the germline V gene (reference sequence). V was shortened by 7 bases and J by 5 bases, with 19 bases between the two germline ends. This CDR3 has 16 residues. Supplemented by reference TRBV5-5 and TRBJ2-6, the full variable domain reads DAGVTQSPTHLIKTRGQQVTLRCSPISGHKSVSWYQQVLGQGPQFIFQYYEKEERGRGNFPDRFSARQFPNYSSELNVNALLLGDSALYLCASPGPSQSRANVLTFGAGSRLTVL.

The genes are TRBV19 and TRBJ2-5, with D possibly matching TRBD2 (5 bases). The CDR3 runs 13 residues. Germline CDR1 and CDR2: LNHDA and SQIVND (reference sequence). V was cut by 7 bases and J by 5 bases, with 14 bases left in between. This CDR3 reads CASTPTGVETQYF. The CDR3 DNA reads TGTGCCAGTACCCCAACCGGGGTCGAGACCCAGTACTTC.

This rearrangement joins TRBV5-4 to TRBJ2-1, with 11 bases matching TRBD2. This CDR3 spans 15 amino acids. CDR1 SGHNT and CDR2 YYREEE come from the germline V gene (reference sequence). Losses at the gene ends were 2 bases for V and 8 bases for J; bases not matched to a gene: 6. The CDR3 nucleotides are TGTGCCAGCAGCTTTATAGCGGGGGGGAGGGATGAGCAGTTCTTC. Translation: CASSFIAGGRDEQFF.

The rearrangement links TRBV20-1 to TRBJ2-7, with TRBD1 as a possible D gene (6 bases). The CDR3 contains 11 residues. Germline CDR1 reads DFQATT; CDR2 reads SNEGSKA (reference sequence). V was shortened by 6 bases and J by 6 bases, with 12 bases between the two germline ends. The CDR3 DNA reads as TGCAGTGCAATGAGGGGGTTCGAGCAGTACTTC. This encodes CSAMRGFEQYF.

The chain carries TRBV7-2 and TRBJ1-2, with 11 bases fitting TRBD1. V shed 7 bases and J 8 bases; nucleotides not matched to a gene: 15. The CDR3 sequence is 16 residues long. Germline V lookup: CDR1 SGHTA, CDR2 FQGNSA. The CDR3 region is CASTPWTGGERGGYTF. CDR3 in DNA: TGTGCCAGCACGCCTTGGACAGGGGGCGAGAGGGGCGGCTACACCTTC.

Only a few counts were recorded for this clone. The chain joins TRBV19 to TRBJ1-5; tentatively, D is TRBD1 (5 bases). CDR1 is LNHDA and CDR2 is SQIVND in the germline V gene (reference sequence). The length of the CDR3 is 14 residues. The ends were cut back, 5 bases at V and 5 bases at J, with 13 bases in the middle. CDR3 loop: CASSLPWGDQPQHF. Written as DNA, the CDR3 is TGTGCCAGTAGTCTCCCTTGGGGCGATCAGCCCCAGCATTTT.

The chain combines TRBV5-1 with TRBJ1-4; TRBD1 is a possible D gene (6 bases). The V end lost 0 bases, the J end lost 8 bases, and 11 bases lay between the germline ends. From germline, CDR1 is SGHRS and CDR2 YFSETQ. The CDR3 spans 14 residues. This CDR3 reads CASSLEGVLEKLFF. DNA of the CDR3: TGCGCCAGCAGCTTGGAGGGGGTTCTGGAAAAACTGTTTTTT.

The rearrangement joins TRBV6-5 to TRBJ1-6; 9 bases map to TRBD1. Germline V lookup: CDR1 MNHEY, CDR2 SVGAGI. Trimming took 6 bases from V and 6 from J; bases not matched to a gene: 6. The CDR3 spans 15 residues. In DNA, the CDR3 is TGTGCCAGCAGGCTACAGGGGGCGGGTAATTCACCCCTCCACTTT. Its translation: CASRLQGAGNSPLHF.

The rearrangement uses TRBV11-2 and TRBJ1-6; maybe TRBD1 (5 bases). The CDR3 has 13 residues. V was clipped by 5 bases and J by 9 bases, with 11 bases between them. Germline V gene lookup returns CDR1 SGHAT and CDR2 FQNNGV. DNA for the CDR3: TGTGCCAGCAGCCCGGGGGGGGGTTCACCCCTCCACTTT. Its translation: CASSPGGGSPLHF. Variable domain in full (rest from reference TRBV11-2 and TRBJ1-6): EAGVAQSPRYKIIEKRQSVAFWCNPISGHATLYWYQQILGQGPKLLIQFQNNGVVDDSQLPKDRFSAERLKGVDSTLKIQPAKLEDSAVYLCASSPGGGSPLHFGNGTRLTVT.